The rows below give T cell receptor beta chains drawn from one sample of a study of blood T cell repertoires in COVID-19. Measured with immunoSEQ multiplex PCR; TCRdb has only the in-frame clones, and not every one. Seen here are tens of thousands of clones, 85% to 90% observed once, and the top ten hold around 46%. The sequencing input was peripheral blood. These receptor sequences come from an older woman with COVID-19, enrolled during active disease. The CDR3 runs from the conserved cysteine through the conserved F or W. A D gene is named only where the DNA matches it firmly. Clone size is shown for a subset of rows, as once, few, many or a class of expanded clone.

>TRBJ2-7|TRBV19|NA|NA
TGTGCCAGTAGTATCGGCATCGCCCAGGCCGAGCAGTACTTC
CASSIGIAQAEQYF
>TRBJ2-5|TRBV6-5|NA|NA
TGTGCCAGCAGCCTGACTAACCAAGAGACCCAGTACTTC
CASSLTNQETQYF
>TRBJ2-7|TRBV7-2|NA|NA
TGTGCCAGCAGCGGGGCCCCCTCCTACGAGCAGTACTTC
CASSGAPSYEQYF
>TRBJ2-3|TRBV4-1|few|TRBD2
TGCGCCAGCAGCCAACGTGGACTAGCGGGAGGAGGGGTCACAGATACGCAGTATTTT
CASSQRGLAGGGVTDTQYF
>TRBJ1-6|TRBV6-2/TRBV6-3|NA|NA
TGTGCCAGCAGTTACGGAGGGCCAAGTTCACCCCTCCACTTT
CASSYGGPSSPLHF
>TRBJ2-3|TRBV6-2/TRBV6-3|once|TRBD2
TGTGCCAGCAGTGACATGACTAGCGGGAGCACAGATACGCAGTATTTT
CASSDMTSGSTDTQYF
>TRBJ1-1|TRBV7-2|NA|TRBD1
TGTGCCAGCAGCTTACGGGACAGGGGAATCCCTGAAGCTTTCTTT
CASSLRDRGIPEAFF
>TRBJ2-1|TRBV6-5|NA|TRBD2
TGTGCCAGCAGTTACTCACTAGCGGAGCCCTACAATGAGCAGTTCTTC
CASSYSLAEPYNEQFF
>TRBJ2-7|TRBV20-1|NA|NA
TGCAGTGCTAGAGCCGCCTACGAGCAGTACTTC
CSARAAYEQYF
>TRBJ2-1|TRBV5-4|NA|NA
TGTGCCAGCTCTTGGGGATTTGGTGTGTCGCGGGACTACAATGAGCAGTTCTTC
CASSWGFGVSRDYNEQFF
>TRBJ1-2|TRBV6-1|NA|TRBD1
TGTGCCAGCAGTGAAGAGAGGGGAGCCGGGACAGGGTTCGGACGCGGCTACACCTTC
CASSEERGAGTGFGRGYTF
>TRBJ2-3|TRBV7-8|NA|TRBD2
TGTGCCAGCAGCCGAAGACTAGCGGGGGGGGCCGATACGCAGTATTTT
CASSRRLAGGADTQYF
>TRBJ1-1|TRBV4-3|NA|NA
TGCGCCAGCAGCCAAGATCAACCGGGGAGAACTGAAGCTTTCTTT
CASSQDQPGRTEAFF
>TRBJ2-1|TRBV2|NA|NA
TGTGCCAGCACGGAGCTTGAGCAGTTCTTC
CASTELEQFF
>TRBJ2-7|TRBV28|NA|NA
TGTGCCAGCAGGGGGAGCTCCTACGAGCAGTACTTC
CASRGSSYEQYF
>TRBJ1-1|TRBV7-9|NA|NA
TGTGCCAGCAGCTTCTGGGCGGGGGACACTGAAGCTTTCTTT
CASSFWAGDTEAFF
>TRBJ2-3|TRBV19|NA|TRBD2
TGTGCCAGTAGTATAGCCGGGGGGTCCCATATCGTCAATACGCAGTATTTT
CASSIAGGSHIVNTQYF
>TRBJ2-7|TRBV28|NA|TRBD2
TGTGCCAGCACTGGTGGGGGGAGCGGGATATACGAGCAGTACTTC
CASTGGGSGIYEQYF
>TRBJ1-2|TRBV30|NA|TRBD1
TGTGCCTGTGTGGGACAGGGGTTCTATGGCTACACCTTC
CACVGQGFYGYTF
>TRBJ2-7|TRBV7-2|NA|NA
TGTGCCAGCAGCTCCCCCAAGGACACCTGGAGCTCCTACGAGCAGTACTTC
CASSSPKDTWSSYEQYF
>TRBJ2-1|TRBV6-2/TRBV6-3|NA|TRBD1
TGTGCCAGCAGTTACGGCTTCAGGGGGCCCTACAATGAGCAGTTCTTC
CASSYGFRGPYNEQFF
>TRBJ2-7|TRBV6-5|NA|TRBD2
TGTGCCAGCACCGGACTAGCGGGGGGAGAGGGGGAGCAGTACTTC
CASTGLAGGEGEQYF
>TRBJ2-1|TRBV4-2|NA|TRBD1
TGTGCCAGCAGCCAAGATGCCGGGACAGGGTACAATGAGCAGTTCTTC
CASSQDAGTGYNEQFF
>TRBJ1-4|TRBV30|NA|NA
TGTGCCTGGAGTTGGACATTCACAACTAATGAAAAACTGTTTTTT
CAWSWTFTTNEKLFF
>TRBJ1-1|TRBV6-5|NA|NA
TGTGCCAGCAGAGACTACACTGAAGCTTTCTTT
CASRDYTEAFF
>TRBJ2-5|TRBV28|NA|NA
TGTGCCAGCAGTCCGACAGGTCGGGAGACCCAGTACTTC
CASSPTGRETQYF
>TRBJ2-7|TRBV30|NA|NA
TGTGCCTGGAGTAAGGGGTCCTACGAGCAGTACTTC
CAWSKGSYEQYF
>TRBJ2-1|TRBV11-1|NA|TRBD2
TGTGCCAGCAGCGGACGACTAGCGGGGGGGCTAAAGGTCTTC
CASSGRLAGGLKVF
>TRBJ2-1|TRBV7-2|NA|NA
TGTGCCAGCAGCTTAGGGCAGGGCTCCTACAATGAGCAGTTCTTC
CASSLGQGSYNEQFF
>TRBJ2-1|TRBV5-6|NA|TRBD2
TGTGCCAGCAGCTTGGGACTAGCGGGAGAGTATGAGCAGTTCTTC
CASSLGLAGEYEQFF
>TRBJ2-2|TRBV24-1|NA|TRBD1
TGTGCCACCAGTGACAATCTTGACAGGGGGAGGGGCACCGGGGAGCTGTTTTTT
CATSDNLDRGRGTGELFF
>TRBJ1-3|TRBV18|NA|NA
TGTGCCAGCTCTCCACAGGAGGTTGGAAACACCATATATTTT
CASSPQEVGNTIYF